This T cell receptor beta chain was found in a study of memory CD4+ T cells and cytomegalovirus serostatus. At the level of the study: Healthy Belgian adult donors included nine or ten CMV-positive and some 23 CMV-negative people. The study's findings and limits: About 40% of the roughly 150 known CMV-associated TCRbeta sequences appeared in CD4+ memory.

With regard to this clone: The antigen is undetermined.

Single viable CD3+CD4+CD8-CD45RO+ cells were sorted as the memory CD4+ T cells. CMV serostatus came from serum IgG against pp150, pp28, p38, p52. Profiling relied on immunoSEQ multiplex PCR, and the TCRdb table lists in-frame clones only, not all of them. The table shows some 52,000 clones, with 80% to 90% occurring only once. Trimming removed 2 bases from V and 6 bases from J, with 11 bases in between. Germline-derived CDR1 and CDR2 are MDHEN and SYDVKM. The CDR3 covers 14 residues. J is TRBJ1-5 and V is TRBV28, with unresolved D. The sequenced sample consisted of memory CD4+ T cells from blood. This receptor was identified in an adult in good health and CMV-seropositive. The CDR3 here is CASSLRRTGQPQHF. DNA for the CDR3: TGTGCCAGCAGTTTACGGCGGACGGGTCAGCCCCAGCATTTT.